Listed below are T cell receptor beta chains from one sample, sequenced in a study of cytomegalovirus exposure and HLA in healthy donors. Sequencing used immunoSEQ multiplex PCR; TCRdb keeps in-frame clones, though not all of them. In the table there are about 160,000 clones, roughly 80% of which are singletons. Sequencing was carried out using PBMCs. These receptors were taken from a man aged 18 to 30 in good health and CMV-seropositive. Both conserved end residues are part of each CDR3. Fields, in order: D gene, clone size, CDR3 length, V gene, J gene, CDR3 protein, CDR3 DNA. D genes are given only for firm matches. The size field is filled for only some rows; it gives once, few, many or a size class.

-	-	14	TRBV6-6	TRBJ2-2	CASSPLGGTGELFF	TGTGCCAGCAGTCCTCTTGGGGGGACCGGGGAGCTGTTTTTT
-	-	16	TRBV10-3	TRBJ2-1	CAISPVRGESYNEQFF	TGTGCCATCAGCCCCGTTCGCGGGGAGAGCTACAATGAGCAGTTCTTC
TRBD1	-	16	TRBV5-4	TRBJ2-5	CASSTTGVGAQETQYF	TGTGCCAGCAGCACCACAGGGGTAGGGGCCCAAGAGACCCAGTACTTC
-	-	13	TRBV5-6	TRBJ1-6	CASSLGTTSPLHF	TGTGCCAGCAGCTTGGGGACAACTTCACCCCTCCACTTT
TRBD1	-	18	TRBV19	TRBJ1-4	CASSAMTGPLTTNEKLFF	TGTGCCAGTAGTGCTATGACAGGGCCTCTTACAACTAATGAAAAACTGTTTTTT
-	-	14	TRBV13	TRBJ2-5	CASSSGPYQETQYF	TGTGCCAGCAGCTCCGGTCCATACCAAGAGACCCAGTACTTC
-	-	14	TRBV28	TRBJ1-5	CASSRGWSNQPQHF	TGTGCCAGCAGCAGGGGCTGGAGCAATCAGCCCCAGCATTTT
TRBD1	few	15	TRBV27	TRBJ1-2	CASSRQGAANYGYTF	TGTGCCAGCAGCAGGCAGGGGGCTGCTAACTATGGCTACACCTTC
TRBD1	once	15	TRBV7-9	TRBJ1-3	CASSLTRGVGNTIYF	TGTGCCAGCAGCTTAACCAGGGGGGTTGGAAACACCATATATTTT
TRBD1	-	16	TRBV13	TRBJ2-2	CASSPGTGYGTGELFF	TGTGCCAGCAGCCCTGGGACAGGGTATGGCACCGGGGAGCTGTTTTTT
TRBD1	-	16	TRBV5-1	TRBJ2-5	CASSNTRQGVRETQYF	TGCGCCAGCAGCAACACTAGACAGGGCGTTCGAGAGACCCAGTACTTC
TRBD2	-	15	TRBV4-3	TRBJ2-2	CASSQDRGDTGELFF	TGCGCCAGCAGCCAAGATCGGGGGGATACCGGGGAGCTGTTTTTT
-	-	14	TRBV13	TRBJ1-1	CASSLAGLNTEAFF	TGTGCCAGCAGCTTAGCGGGTCTTAACACTGAAGCTTTCTTT
TRBD2	-	15	TRBV27	TRBJ2-1	CASSSIAGARNEQFF	TGTGCCAGCAGCTCCATAGCGGGAGCCCGGAATGAGCAGTTCTTC
-	-	15	TRBV5-4	TRBJ1-5	CASSRDADRNQPQHF	TGTGCCAGCAGCCGTGACGCCGACAGGAATCAGCCCCAGCATTTT
-	-	13	TRBV28	TRBJ1-1	CASSLQGNTEAFF	TGTGCCAGCAGCTTACAGGGGAACACTGAAGCTTTCTTT
-	-	17	TRBV7-9	TRBJ1-5	CASSFFSGGLIHQPQHF	TGTGCCAGCAGCTTTTTCTCGGGGGGCCTAATACATCAGCCCCAGCATTTT
-	-	14	TRBV5-6	TRBJ1-1	CASSLTGRGREAFF	TGTGCCAGCAGCTTGACAGGGCGAGGACGTGAAGCTTTCTTT
TRBD1	once	15	TRBV25-1	TRBJ2-1	CASTVDRGLYNEQFF	TGTGCCAGCACCGTTGACAGGGGGCTCTACAATGAGCAGTTCTTC
-	once	14	TRBV27	TRBJ2-7	CASSRRAGSYEQYF	TGTGCCAGCTCCCGACGGGCGGGCTCCTACGAGCAGTACTTC
-	-	16	TRBV29-1	TRBJ2-1	CSVEARQGGLYNEQFF	TGCAGCGTTGAAGCTAGGCAGGGGGGCCTATACAATGAGCAGTTCTTC
-	once	15	TRBV5-6	TRBJ2-1	CASSRPFRRRNEQFF	TGTGCCAGCAGCCGCCCCTTCAGGCGTCGCAATGAGCAGTTCTTC
-	-	13	TRBV5-6	TRBJ2-7	CASSLTGAYEQYF	TGTGCCAGCAGCTTGACAGGAGCCTACGAGCAGTACTTC
TRBD1	-	14	TRBV5-4	TRBJ1-2	CASSHRDREYGYTF	TGTGCCAGCAGCCACCGGGACAGAGAATATGGCTACACCTTC
-	-	14	TRBV7-6	TRBJ2-1	CASSQTRGYNEQFF	TGTGCCAGCAGCCAAACGCGCGGTTACAATGAGCAGTTCTTC
-	-	16	TRBV11-2	TRBJ2-1	CASSLEAVGGNNEQFF	TGTGCCAGCAGCTTAGAGGCGGTGGGGGGTAACAATGAGCAGTTCTTC
TRBD1	-	14	TRBV7-2	TRBJ1-2	CASSVNRGPEGYTF	TGTGCCAGCAGCGTAAACAGGGGGCCGGAAGGCTACACCTTC
TRBD1	few	16	TRBV7-2	TRBJ2-5	CASSLGDRGSEETQYF	TGTGCCAGCAGCTTAGGGGACAGGGGGTCGGAAGAGACCCAGTACTTC
-	-	14	TRBV27	TRBJ2-7	CASSLGPAIDEQYF	TGTGCCAGCAGTTTAGGGCCGGCGATCGACGAGCAGTACTTC
-	once	11	TRBV27	TRBJ2-1	CASSPGGEQFF	TGTGCCAGCAGCCCAGGAGGGGAGCAGTTCTTC
TRBD1	-	15	TRBV7-2	TRBJ2-7	CASSPWDRASYEQYF	TGTGCCAGCAGCCCCTGGGACAGGGCATCCTACGAGCAGTACTTC
TRBD2	-	15	TRBV19	TRBJ2-1	CASSPGTSGYNEQFF	TGTGCCAGTAGTCCCGGGACTAGCGGGTACAATGAGCAGTTCTTC
TRBD1	-	15	TRBV19	TRBJ2-5	CASSIGQGVKETQYF	TGTGCCAGTAGTATCGGACAGGGAGTAAAAGAGACCCAGTACTTC
-	-	14	TRBV7-9	TRBJ2-7	CASSSGTTSYEQYF	TGTGCCAGCAGCTCCGGGACAACCTCCTACGAGCAGTACTTC
TRBD1	-	13	TRBV6-1	TRBJ2-5	CASTRDRGETQYF	TGTGCCAGCACCAGGGACAGGGGAGAGACCCAGTACTTC
TRBD2	-	13	TRBV2	TRBJ2-7	CASNLAGMGEQYF	TGTGCCTCCAATCTAGCGGGAATGGGCGAGCAGTACTTC